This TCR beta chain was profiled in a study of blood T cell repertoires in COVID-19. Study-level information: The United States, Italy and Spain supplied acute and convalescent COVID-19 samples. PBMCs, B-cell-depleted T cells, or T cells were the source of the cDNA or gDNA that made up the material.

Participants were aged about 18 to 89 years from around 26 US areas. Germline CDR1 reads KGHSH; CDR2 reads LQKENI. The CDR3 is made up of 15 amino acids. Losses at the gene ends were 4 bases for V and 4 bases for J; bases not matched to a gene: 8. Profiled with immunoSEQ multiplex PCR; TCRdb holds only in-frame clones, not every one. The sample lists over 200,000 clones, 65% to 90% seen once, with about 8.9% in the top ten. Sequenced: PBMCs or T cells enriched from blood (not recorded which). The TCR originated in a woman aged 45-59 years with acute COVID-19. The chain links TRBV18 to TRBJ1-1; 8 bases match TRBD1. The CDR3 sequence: CASSLYDRGGTEAFF. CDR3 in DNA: TGTGCCAGCTCACTTTACGACAGGGGCGGCACTGAAGCTTTCTTT.